Following are 31 T cell receptor beta chains from one sample sequenced in a study of cytomegalovirus exposure and HLA in healthy donors. PCR primers comprised 60 Vbeta and 13 Jbeta primers. Repertoires were generated with immunoSEQ multiplex PCR, while TCRdb's copy carries only in-frame clones and drops some. Here the sample spans under 120,000 clones, about 70% being singletons. The specimen sequenced was PBMCs. The receptor set was obtained from a man aged 50 or older in good health and CMV-seropositive.

The chain is built from TRBV19 and TRBJ2-4; a possible D gene is TRBD2 (6 bases). Germline lookup yields CDR1 LNHDA and CDR2 SQIVND (reference sequence). The CDR3 consists of 14 residues. The V gene lost 2 bases and the J gene lost 8 bases, with 13 bases spanning the gap. The CDR3, as DNA: TGTGCCAGTAGTATATCAGGGACTGGAGACATTCAGTACTTC. The encoded protein is CASSISGTGDIQYF.

V usage is TRBV5-6 and J usage is TRBJ1-3; D remains ambiguous. The germline V gene has CDR1 SGHDT and CDR2 YYEEEE. The V end lost 1 base, the J end lost 2 bases, and 10 bases lay between the germline ends. This CDR3 comprises 15 residues. The CDR3 DNA follows: TGTGCCAGCAGCTTGTTTGCGGCAGCTGGAAACACCATATATTTT. It yields the protein CASSLFAAAGNTIYF.

This clone was found a few times. This sample includes further DNA sequences coding for the same CDR3. V is TRBV9 and J is TRBJ1-6; a possible D gene is TRBD1 (5 bases). The CDR3 is made up of 16 amino acids. Germline assignment: CDR1 SGDLS and CDR2 YYNGEE. V lost 0 bases and J lost 7, with 14 bases in between. The CDR3 coding sequence is TGTGCCAGCAGCGTAGGGGGGACTCGGGGGAATTCACCCCTCCACTTT. It encodes CASSVGGTRGNSPLHF.

This chain connects TRBV4-2 to TRBJ2-7; 7 bases match TRBD2. The germline CDR1 and CDR2 sequences are LGHNA and YNFKEQ. Losses at the gene ends were 0 bases for V and 4 bases for J; bases not matched to a gene: 12. The CDR3 length is 17 residues. CDR3 residues: CASSQEFGGRAGYEQYF. As DNA, the CDR3 is TGTGCCAGCAGCCAAGAATTTGGGGGGAGGGCCGGATACGAGCAGTACTTC.

The chain combines TRBV2 with TRBJ2-1, with unresolved D. The CDR3 is made up of 13 amino acids. Trimming took off 6 bases at V and 10 bases at J, with 16 bases between the two ends. The germline V gene has CDR1 SNHLY and CDR2 FYNNEI. The CDR3 spells CASRTPYSNEQFF. The DNA of the CDR3 is TGTGCCAGCAGGACCCCCTACAGCAACGAGCAGTTCTTC. The complete variable domain, with remaining parts taken from reference TRBV2 and TRBJ2-1, reads EPEVTQTPSHQVTQMGQEVILRCVPISNHLYFYWYRQILGQKVEFLVSFYNNEISEKSEIFDDQFSVERPDGSNFTLKIRSTKLEDSAMYFCASRTPYSNEQFFGPGTRLTVL.

As regards this clone: This CDR3 is also generated by other DNA sequences in the sample. V is TRBV7-6 and J is TRBJ1-2; TRBD1 might be the D (6 bases). Germline V gives CDR1 SGHVS, CDR2 FNYEAQ. This CDR3 is built from 13 residues. V gave up 5 bases and J gave up 2 bases, with 9 bases separating them. CDR3 in amino acids: CASSPTGNYGYTF. CDR3 sequence (DNA): TGTGCCAGCAGCCCTACAGGGAACTATGGCTACACCTTC.

This chain links TRBV7-8 with TRBJ1-2, with D possibly matching TRBD1 (5 bases). This CDR3 comprises 16 residues. The V gene lost 5 bases and the J gene lost 4 bases, with 20 bases spanning the gap. The germline V gene has CDR1 SGHVS and CDR2 FQNEAQ. The DNA for the CDR3 is TGTGCCAGCAGCGTCGGACTGGGGACTCGGCTCTATGGCTACACCTTC. It specifies CASSVGLGTRLYGYTF.

The chain combines TRBV7-7 with TRBJ2-5, with 10 bases lining up with TRBD1. CDR1 is SSHAT, CDR2 FNYEAQ, per germline (reference sequence). The CDR3 runs 14 residues. The V gene end was trimmed by 5 bases and the J gene end by 4 bases; junction bases not matched to a gene: 4. CDR3 nucleotide sequence: TGTGCCAGCAGCCCGAGGACAGGGGGAGAGACCCAGTACTTC. Residues: CASSPRTGGETQYF.

The V and J genes are TRBV11-2 and TRBJ2-1, with D possibly TRBD1 on 6 matching bases. V lost 5 bases to trimming and J lost 0 bases, with 17 bases between them. The CDR3 is 17 residues long. Germline V lookup: CDR1 SGHAT, CDR2 FQNNGV. The CDR3 loop reads CASSSPGGHSSYNEQFF. The CDR3 DNA is TGTGCCAGCAGCAGCCCTGGGGGACACAGCTCCTACAATGAGCAGTTCTTC.

This chain connects TRBV9 to TRBJ2-1, with 9 bases aligning to TRBD2. Germline V lookup: CDR1 SGDLS, CDR2 YYNGEE. The CDR3 has 15 amino acids. V trimming: 3 bases; J trimming: 2 bases; junction bases outside the gene matches: 3. The CDR3 sequence is CASSAPSGTYNEQFF. DNA for the CDR3: TGTGCCAGCAGCGCCCCTAGCGGGACCTACAATGAGCAGTTCTTC.

This clone has a count of ten or more. The chain combines TRBV2 with TRBJ1-1; 7 positions agree with TRBD1. With V trimmed by 4 bases and J by 3 bases, 5 bases remained unmatched. Germline CDR1 and CDR2: SNHLY and FYNNEI. The CDR3 is made up of 14 amino acids. The CDR3 bases are TGTGCCAGCAGTGCCATGACAGGGTACACTGAAGCTTTCTTT. This gives the protein CASSAMTGYTEAFF.

This clone was counted a few times. This chain connects TRBV5-4 to TRBJ1-1; tentatively, D is TRBD1 (5 bases). Germline V gives CDR1 SGHNT, CDR2 YYREEE (reference sequence). Trimming pared 0 bases from V and 7 bases from J, leaving 13 bases between. This CDR3 region has 14 residues. The CDR3 protein is CASSLDQGTLEAFF. The CDR3 DNA reads as TGTGCCAGCAGCTTGGATCAGGGCACCCTTGAAGCTTTCTTT.

This chain links TRBV4-2 with TRBJ2-1; 8 nucleotides line up with TRBD2. The CDR3 length is 16 residues. J gave up 10 bases and V 3 bases, and 14 bases lay outside the gene matches. Germline lookup yields CDR1 LGHNA and CDR2 YNFKEQ. The CDR3 is CASSQEERGPHWEQFF. In nucleotides, the CDR3 is TGTGCCAGCAGCCAGGAAGAGCGGGGGCCCCATTGGGAGCAGTTCTTC.

The J gene is TRBJ2-7, the V gene TRBV5-6; 9 nucleotides match TRBD2. V dropped 4 bases and J dropped 2; count of bases not matched to a gene: 7. CDR3 size: 15 residues. Per germline, CDR1 SGHDT and CDR2 YYEEEE. In nucleotides, the CDR3 is TGTGCCAGCAGCCCCGGGACTAGCCCTACCTACGAGCAGTACTTC. Translated, it gives CASSPGTSPTYEQYF.

This chain links TRBV7-2 with TRBJ2-2; 12 bases fit TRBD2. V shed 4 bases, J shed 6 bases, and the junction held 3 bases outside the gene matches. CDR1 SGHTA and CDR2 FQGNSA come from the germline V gene. This CDR3 has 15 amino acids. CDR3 loop: CASSYGLAGSGELFF. DNA of the CDR3: TGTGCCAGCAGCTATGGACTAGCGGGGTCCGGGGAGCTGTTTTTT.

This clone was seen just once. The gene calls are TRBV18 and TRBJ1-1; 7 bases are a match to TRBD1. The CDR3 spans 15 residues. V trimming: 3 bases; J trimming: 0 bases; junction bases outside the gene matches: 4. Germline V gives CDR1 KGHSH, CDR2 LQKENI. CDR3 in DNA: TGTGCCAGCTCACCCGCAGGGGGTCTGAACACTGAAGCTTTCTTT. Its translation is CASSPAGGLNTEAFF. Supplemented by reference TRBV18 and TRBJ1-1, the full variable domain reads NAGVMQNPRHLVRRRGQEARLRCSPMKGHSHVYWYRQLPEEGLKFMVYLQKENIIDESGMPKERFSAEFPKEGPSILRIQQVVRGDSAAYFCASSPAGGLNTEAFFGQGTRLTVV.

V gene TRBV19 combines with J gene TRBJ1-5; D not resolved. Trimming left V 6 bases short and J 9 bases short, with 12 bases between. Germline assignment: CDR1 LNHDA and CDR2 SQIVND (reference sequence). The CDR3 is 12 amino acids. Written as DNA, the CDR3 is TGTGCCAGTAGCTTGGGTCCAGGGCCCCAGCATTTT. It specifies CASSLGPGPQHF.

V and J are TRBV2 and TRBJ2-2; D perhaps matches TRBD2 (6 bases). CDR1 is SNHLY, CDR2 FYNNEI, per germline. This CDR3 contains 14 residues. With 4 bases removed from V and 5 bases from J, the gap between germline ends came to 11 bases. CDR3 coding DNA: TGTGCCAGCAGTGGGACGGGGGAAACCGGGGAGCTGTTTTTT. Translation gives CASSGTGETGELFF.

V gene TRBV9 combines with J gene TRBJ2-3; tentatively, D is TRBD1 (5 bases). This CDR3 is built from 15 residues. CDR1 and CDR2 (germline): SGDLS, YYNGEE. Trimming took 2 bases from V and 2 from J, leaving 12 bases between them. CDR3 DNA: TGTGCCAGCAGCGTCAGGCCAGGGTCCACAGATACGCAGTATTTT. It yields the protein CASSVRPGSTDTQYF. Using reference TRBV9 and TRBJ2-3 for the parts outside the CDR3, the full variable domain is DSGVTQTPKHLITATGQRVTLRCSPRSGDLSVYWYQQSLDQGLQFLIQYYNGEERAKGNILERFSAQQFPDLHSELNLSSLELGDSALYFCASSVRPGSTDTQYFGPGTRLTVL.

This sequence joins TRBV27 and TRBJ1-2; D might be TRBD1 (6 bases). Germline CDR1 is MNHEY and CDR2 is SMNVEV (reference sequence). The germline V and J ends were trimmed by 5 bases and 8 bases, with 24 bases remaining between them. The CDR3 runs 16 residues. The CDR3 loop is CASSRTSRGTPQGYTF. As DNA, the CDR3 is TGTGCCAGCAGTCGAACCTCAAGGGGGACCCCTCAAGGCTACACCTTC.

This clone was seen only a few times. This chain links TRBV5-6 with TRBJ2-5; TRBD1 matches 9 bases. This CDR3 contains 16 residues. Germline assignment: CDR1 SGHDT and CDR2 YYEEEE. The V segment lost 4 bases and the J segment 2 bases; nucleotides outside the gene matches: 9. The CDR3 is CASSPAAGTGQETQYF. The CDR3 region has the DNA TGTGCCAGCAGCCCCGCAGCCGGGACAGGGCAAGAGACCCAGTACTTC.

This clone has just one count. The chain is built from TRBV18 and TRBJ1-3; D ambiguous. V lost 4 bases to trimming and J lost 5 bases, with 6 bases between them. CDR3 length equals 12 residues. Germline CDR1 and CDR2: KGHSH and LQKENI. CDR3 in DNA: TGTGCCAGCTCACGGGAGAGAAACACCATATATTTT. Translated, it gives CASSRERNTIYF.

This chain connects TRBV10-3 to TRBJ2-7; 10 nucleotides align to TRBD2. Germline V CDR1 and CDR2: ENHRY, SYGVKD. The CDR3 runs 14 residues. J gave up 0 bases and V 6 bases, and 2 bases lay outside the gene matches. The CDR3 spells CAIRGTSDSYEQYF. In nucleotides, the CDR3 is TGTGCCATCAGGGGGACTAGCGACTCCTACGAGCAGTACTTC.

DNA of the CDR3: TGTGCCAGTAGTATAAAGGGGGTCTATGAGCAGTTCTTC. Its protein product is CASSIKGVYEQFF. The chain employs TRBV19 and TRBJ2-1; possible D gene TRBD1, 6 bases. Per the germline V gene, CDR1 is LNHDA and CDR2 is SQIVND (reference sequence). The CDR3 consists of 13 residues. Trimming took 2 bases from V and 8 from J, leaving 10 bases between them. The full variable domain, in which reference TRBV19 and TRBJ2-1 provide the parts outside the CDR3, is DGGITQSPKYLFRKEGQNVTLSCEQNLNHDAMYWYRQDPGQGLRLIYYSQIVNDFQKGDIAEGYSVSREKKESFPLTVTSAQKNPTAFYLCASSIKGVYEQFFGPGTRLTVL.

This rearrangement joins TRBV5-1 to TRBJ1-1; D may be TRBD1 (6 bases). V lost 4 bases and J 2 bases, leaving 15 bases between the germline ends. Per germline, CDR1 SGHRS and CDR2 YFSETQ. The CDR3 sequence is 15 residues long. CDR3 sequence (DNA): TGCGCCAGCAGCCCCTTCGGTGGGGGCAACACTGAAGCTTTCTTT. It translates to CASSPFGGGNTEAFF.

The rearrangement links TRBV4-1 to TRBJ1-4, with D hard to call. This CDR3 is 16 amino acids long. CDR1 and CDR2 (germline): MGHRA, YSYEKL. V was cut by 4 bases and J by 4 bases, with 16 bases left in between. CDR3 residues: CASSRNDGVGNEKLFF. CDR3 sequence (DNA): TGCGCCAGCAGCCGTAATGACGGGGTCGGTAATGAAAAACTGTTTTTT.

This chain links TRBV5-1 with TRBJ2-7; 11 nucleotides match TRBD2. Trimming at V came to 4 bases and at J to 4 bases, leaving 4 bases not matched to a gene. The CDR3 has 14 residues. Germline CDR1 SGHRS, CDR2 YFSETQ. CDR3 region: CASSRGTSGYEQYF. The CDR3 DNA reads as TGCGCCAGCAGCCGTGGGACTAGCGGTTACGAGCAGTACTTC.

V is TRBV19 and J is TRBJ2-4; 14 bases fit TRBD2. The germline CDR1 and CDR2 sequences are LNHDA and SQIVND (reference sequence). The CDR3 consists of 14 residues. V shed 6 bases and J 9 bases; nucleotides not matched to a gene: 4. Here the CDR3 reads CASRGLAGVGIQYF. The DNA of the CDR3 is TGTGCCAGTAGGGGACTAGCGGGAGTGGGCATTCAGTACTTC.

The V and J genes are TRBV5-1 and TRBJ2-1; TRBD2 matches 8 bases. Germline values: CDR1 SGHRS, CDR2 YFSETQ. The CDR3 sequence is 17 residues long. V was pared by 3 bases and J by 5 bases, with 13 bases of the junction left unmatched. In DNA, the CDR3 is TGCGCCAGCAGCTCGGACCCAAAGGAGCGGGGGAACAATGAGCAGTTCTTC. Translation gives CASSSDPKERGNNEQFF. Full variable domain (missing parts from reference TRBV5-1 and TRBJ2-1): KAGVTQTPRYLIKTRGQQVTLSCSPISGHRSVSWYQQTPGQGLQFLFEYFSETQRNKGNFPGRFSGRQFSNSRSEMNVSTLELGDSALYLCASSSDPKERGNNEQFFGPGTRLTVL.

This clone was recorded once. The chain is built from TRBV5-4 and TRBJ2-1, with D tentatively TRBD1 (5 bases). This CDR3 has 13 residues. Trimming cost V 4 bases and J 6 bases, with 11 bases left between them. Germline values: CDR1 SGHNT, CDR2 YYREEE (reference sequence). The CDR3 bases are TGTGCCAGCAGCGGGCAGGGAAGCAATGAGCAGTTCTTC. It yields the protein CASSGQGSNEQFF.

The J gene is TRBJ2-7, the V gene TRBV10-1; D gene uncertain. CDR3 length: 12 amino acids. The germline CDR1 and CDR2 sequences are WNHNN and SYGVQD (reference sequence). V was shortened by 5 bases and J by 0 bases, with 5 bases between the two germline ends. This CDR3 reads CASSLSSYEQYF. The DNA for the CDR3 is TGCGCCAGCAGTTTGAGCTCCTACGAGCAGTACTTC.